Each of the 18 T cell receptor beta chains below was sequenced from the same sample in a study of blood T cell repertoires in COVID-19. Method: immunoSEQ multiplex PCR; TCRdb's copy keeps in-frame clones and lacks some. Seen here are around 190,000 clones, approximately 80% observed once, and the top ten hold approximately 7.1%. The sequenced sample was peripheral blood. The receptors here all came from a human donor in a cohort sampled during active COVID-19.

The rearrangement joins TRBV10-2 to TRBJ2-7, with 8 bases lining up with TRBD2. Losses at the gene ends were 7 bases for V and 0 bases for J; bases not matched to a gene: 5. Germline V gene data show CDR1 as WSHSY and CDR2 as SAAADI. The CDR3 covers 14 residues. CDR3 nucleotide sequence: TGCGCCAGCAAGCGCGGGGGGCCCTCCTACGAGCAGTACTTC. It specifies CASKRGGPSYEQYF.

The rearrangement joins TRBV7-9 to TRBJ2-1; a weak D match, TRBD2 (6 bases). Germline assignment: CDR1 SEHNR and CDR2 FQNEAQ (reference sequence). CDR3 length equals 18 residues. The V gene lost 6 bases and the J gene lost 0 bases, with 21 bases spanning the gap. This CDR3 reads CASSPLWGDELSYNEQFF. The CDR3 nucleotides are TGTGCCAGCAGTCCCCTCTGGGGGGATGAACTCTCCTACAATGAGCAGTTCTTC.

The V call is TRBV11-1, the J call TRBJ1-1, with D hard to call. The CDR3 consists of 13 residues. The germline V and J ends were trimmed by 7 bases and 3 bases, with 12 bases remaining between them. Germline V CDR1 and CDR2: SGHAT, FQDESV (reference sequence). The CDR3 nucleotides read TGTGCCAGCACCCCGCGTTCGGACACTGAAGCTTTCTTT. Its translation is CASTPRSDTEAFF. Full variable domain (missing parts from reference TRBV11-1 and TRBJ1-1): EAEVAQSPRYKITEKSQAVAFWCDPISGHATLYWYRQILGQGPELLVQFQDESVVDDSQLPKDRFSAERLKGVDSTLKIQPAELGDSAMYLCASTPRSDTEAFFGQGTRLTVV.

This clone showed up just a few times. CDR3 in amino acids: CASSPPGQSSYEQYF. Written as DNA, the CDR3 is TGTGCCAGCAGCCCTCCGGGACAGAGCTCCTACGAGCAGTACTTC. The V call is TRBV7-9, the J call TRBJ2-7; 7 nucleotides match TRBD1. Germline trimming cut 5 bases from V and 0 bases from J; bases unmatched to any gene: 7. Germline V gives CDR1 SEHNR, CDR2 FQNEAQ (reference sequence). The CDR3 sequence is 15 residues long.

This chain connects TRBV9 to TRBJ1-2, with D perhaps TRBD1 (5 bases). In germline, CDR1 is SGDLS, CDR2 YYNGEE. The CDR3 spans 14 residues. Trimming stripped 4 bases from V and 5 bases from J, with 15 bases between. CDR3 protein: CASSSGGYFYGYTF. Here the CDR3 DNA reads TGTGCCAGCAGCTCTGGGGGGTACTTTTATGGCTACACCTTC.

The chain employs TRBV15 and TRBJ2-7; 8 bases are shared with TRBD1. The CDR3 runs 12 residues. Trimming took 3 bases from V and 10 from J; bases not matched to a gene: 5. CDR1 and CDR2 (germline): LNHNV, YYDKDF (reference sequence). CDR3: CATSSGTGLQYF. CDR3 coding DNA: TGTGCCACCAGCAGTGGGACAGGCTTACAGTACTTC. Complete variable domain (other parts from reference TRBV15 and TRBJ2-7): DAMVIQNPRYQVTQFGKPVTLSCSQTLNHNVMYWYQQKSSQAPKLLFHYYDKDFNNEADTPDNFQSRRPNTSFCFLDIRSPGLGDTAMYLCATSSGTGLQYFGPGTRLTVT.

This chain uses TRBV2 with TRBJ2-7; 7 nucleotides align to TRBD1. The CDR3 runs 15 residues. Germline V gene lookup returns CDR1 SNHLY and CDR2 FYNNEI. V trimming: 6 bases; J trimming: 7 bases; junction bases outside the gene matches: 15. The CDR3 sequence: CASREPGQPLGEQYF. The CDR3 DNA reads TGTGCCAGCAGGGAGCCGGGACAGCCTTTGGGAGAGCAGTACTTC.

The J gene is TRBJ2-6, the V gene TRBV7-2; a weak D match, TRBD1 (5 bases). The CDR3 runs 15 residues. Germline V gene sequence: CDR1 SGHTA, CDR2 FQGNSA. Trimming pared 5 bases from V and 2 bases from J, leaving 10 bases between. The CDR3 loop reads CASSPQGTGANVLTF. The CDR3 DNA sequence: TGTGCCAGCAGCCCCCAGGGAACTGGGGCCAACGTCCTGACTTTC.

This clone was counted a few times. The V call is TRBV27, the J call TRBJ1-5; TRBD1 agrees at 8 bases. J was trimmed by 6 bases and V by 5 bases; bases with no gene match: 12. Germline CDR1 is MNHEY and CDR2 is SMNVEV (reference sequence). The length of the CDR3 is 16 residues. This chain's CDR3 is CASSASTGEAGQPQHF. CDR3 in DNA: TGTGCCAGCAGTGCATCGACAGGGGAGGCGGGTCAGCCCCAGCATTTT.

This rearrangement joins TRBV3-1 (or the pseudogene TRBV3-2) to TRBJ2-7; 7 positions match TRBD2. The germline CDR1 and CDR2 sequences are LGHDT and YNNKEL (reference sequence). This CDR3 has 16 residues. V shed 4 bases, J shed 0 bases, and the junction held 9 bases outside the gene matches. The chain's CDR3 is CASSLGGTLSSYEQYF. CDR3 sequence (DNA): TGTGCCAGCAGCCTCGGGGGGACGCTGAGCTCCTACGAGCAGTACTTC.

The CDR3 sequence is CASSPGTDINTEAFF. CDR3 in DNA: TGTGCCAGCAGCCCAGGGACAGACATAAACACTGAAGCTTTCTTT. The chain recombines TRBV7-6 with TRBJ1-1; TRBD1 agrees at 7 bases. The CDR3 length is 15 residues. V was clipped by 5 bases and J by 2 bases; unmatched bases: 8. Per germline, CDR1 SGHVS and CDR2 FNYEAQ.

CDR3 loop: CASSLGQGTYGYTF. The CDR3 DNA reads TGCGCCAGCAGCTTGGGACAGGGGACATATGGCTACACCTTC. The rearrangement joins TRBV5-1 to TRBJ1-2; 8 bases align to TRBD1. This CDR3 comprises 14 residues. V shed 0 bases and J 5 bases; nucleotides not matched to a gene: 3. Germline V gene lookup returns CDR1 SGHRS and CDR2 YFSETQ.

The rearrangement joins TRBV9 to TRBJ1-1, with 7 bases fitting TRBD1. Germline values: CDR1 SGDLS, CDR2 YYNGEE. The CDR3 spans 12 residues. V lost 4 bases to trimming and J lost 8 bases; unmatched junction nucleotides: 5. The CDR3 protein is CASSPRQGEAFF. CDR3 bases: TGTGCCAGCAGCCCAAGACAGGGAGAAGCTTTCTTT.

The chain has TRBV29-1 and TRBJ1-5, with no clear D. Per germline, CDR1 SQVTM and CDR2 ANQGSEA. The V end was cut by 0 bases, the J end by 4 bases, with 7 bases between. The CDR3 contains 13 residues. CDR3 bases: TGCAGCGTTGAAGAGTCGGGGAATCAGCCCCAGCATTTT. Translated: CSVEESGNQPQHF.

This chain links TRBV9 with TRBJ1-2, with 10 bases identical to TRBD1. The CDR3 extends over 16 amino acids. The V gene's germline CDR1 is SGDLS and CDR2 YYNGEE. After removal of 3 bases from V and 8 bases from J, the junction contained 13 bases not matched to a gene. The CDR3 DNA follows: TGTGCCAGCAGCGCCCGCAGGTCCGGGACAGGGGACGGCTACACCTTC. Its translation: CASSARRSGTGDGYTF.

The chain recombines TRBV6-5 with TRBJ1-3; possibly TRBD1 for D (5 bases). This CDR3 is 15 amino acids long. Germline lookup yields CDR1 MNHEY and CDR2 SVGAGI. V was trimmed by 6 bases and J by 2 bases, leaving 14 bases between them. For the CDR3, the DNA is TGTGCCAGCAGAGCTAATGTGGGGCCTGGAAACACCATATATTTT. This translates into CASRANVGPGNTIYF.

This chain uses TRBV3-1 (or the pseudogene TRBV3-2) with TRBJ1-6; the D is unclear. CDR1 is LGHDT and CDR2 is YNNKEL in the germline V gene (reference sequence). The CDR3 extends over 11 amino acids. Trimming took 5 bases from V and 9 from J, leaving 5 bases between them. The CDR3 DNA sequence: TGTGCCAGCAGCGATAGTTCACCCCTCCACTTT. Its protein product is CASSDSSPLHF.

The sample holds a few counts of this clone. V is TRBV11-2 and J is TRBJ1-1, with a possible D match to TRBD1 (6 bases). The CDR3 loop spans 16 amino acids. The germline V and J ends were trimmed by 5 bases and 0 bases, with 16 bases remaining between them. CDR1 and CDR2 (germline): SGHAT, FQNNGV. The chain's CDR3 is CASSARNRELNTEAFF. CDR3 DNA sequence: TGTGCCAGCAGCGCCCGAAACAGGGAATTGAACACTGAAGCTTTCTTT.